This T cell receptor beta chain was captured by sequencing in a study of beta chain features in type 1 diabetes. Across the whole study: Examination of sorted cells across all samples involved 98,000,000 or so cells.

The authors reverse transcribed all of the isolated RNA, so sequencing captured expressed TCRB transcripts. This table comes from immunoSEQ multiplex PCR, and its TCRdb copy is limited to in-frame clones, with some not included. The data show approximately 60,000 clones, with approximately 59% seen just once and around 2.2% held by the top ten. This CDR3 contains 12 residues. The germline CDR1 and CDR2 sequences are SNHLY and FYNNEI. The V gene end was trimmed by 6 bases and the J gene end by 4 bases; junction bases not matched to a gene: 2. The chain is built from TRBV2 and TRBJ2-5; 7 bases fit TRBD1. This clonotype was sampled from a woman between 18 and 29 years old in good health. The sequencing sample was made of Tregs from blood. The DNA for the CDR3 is TGTGCCAGCAGAGCAGGGGGAGAGACCCAGTACTTC. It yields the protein CASRAGGETQYF.